This T cell receptor beta chain emerged from a study of blood T cell repertoires in COVID-19. On the study more broadly: Collection of acute and convalescent COVID-19 samples took place in the United States, Italy and Spain. T cells, B-cell-depleted T cells, or PBMCs supplied cDNA or gDNA.

Germline V gene data show CDR1 as ENHRY and CDR2 as SYGVKD. The CDR3 has 13 residues. J was trimmed by 4 bases and V by 10 bases; bases with no gene match: 7. In the original processing: Counts of nucleated cells, estimated from reference gene primer amplification, were obtained. This table comes from immunoSEQ multiplex PCR, and its TCRdb copy is limited to in-frame clones, with some not included. The DNA gave D and trimming, while V, J and clone size come from that table. The sample shows 50,000 or so clones, 79% of them seen only once. The specimen was peripheral blood. J is TRBJ2-3 and V is TRBV10-3; 8 bases are a match to TRBD2. This clonotype was sampled from a man aged 70 or older with acute or convalescent COVID-19. The CDR3 reads CATDGGAADTQYF. In DNA form, the CDR3 reads TGTGCCACCGACGGGGGGGCCGCAGATACGCAGTATTTT.